These T cell receptor beta chains were read from a single sample in a study of early T cells in non-severe SARS-CoV-2 infection. From the 5' RACE reads, TCRdb called clonotypes with MiXCR, one entry per CDR3 protein. This sample has 55,000 to 75,000 distinct CDR3 sequences, with more than 7.5% found just once. Sequenced: whole blood. The receptors originated from an adult who was a healthcare worker with PCR-confirmed SARS-CoV-2 infection or an uninfected control (not recorded which). Both conserved end residues are part of each CDR3. The order of the fields is clone size, J gene, V gene, CDR3 length, D gene, CDR3 DNA, CDR3 protein. D genes are given only for firm matches. Not every row has a clone size; where given, it reads once, few, many or a size class.

>many|TRBJ1-1|TRBV5-4|14|TRBD1
TGTGCCAGCAGCTTGTCAGGGGGCAGGACTGAAGCTTTCTTT
CASSLSGGRTEAFF
>-|TRBJ1-5|TRBV20-1|15|-
TGCAGTGCTAGAGATCCAGGGAAGGGCAATCAGCCCCAGCATTTT
CSARDPGKGNQPQHF
>many|TRBJ2-1|TRBV10-3|18|TRBD2
TGTGCCATCAGTGGGGGACTAGCGGGCGGGGTGACTACAGGTGAGCAGTTCTTC
CAISGGLAGGVTTGEQFF
>medium-sized|TRBJ1-2|TRBV18|13|-
TGTGCCAGCTCACCGGGGCAGGACTATGGCTACACCTTC
CASSPGQDYGYTF
>many|TRBJ2-3|TRBV5-1|14|-
TGCGCCAGCAGCTTGAGCGTAAGCACAGATACGCAGTATTTT
CASSLSVSTDTQYF
>few|TRBJ2-1|TRBV7-3|15|TRBD1
TGTGCCAGCAGCCCCACGACAGGGTCCTACAATGAGCAGTTCTTC
CASSPTTGSYNEQFF
>few|TRBJ2-1|TRBV7-9|12|TRBD1
TGTGCCAGCAGCGGGACAGGGAATGAGCAGTTCTTC
CASSGTGNEQFF
>many|TRBJ2-1|TRBV12-3/TRBV12-4|15|TRBD2
TGTGCCAGCAGTCCCGGACTAGCGGGAGCCGGTGAGCAGTTCTTC
CASSPGLAGAGEQFF
>few|TRBJ2-1|TRBV6-1|19|TRBD2
TGTGCCAGCAGTGAAGGGGCAGCCCGAGGGACTAGCGGCTACAATGAGCAGTTCTTC
CASSEGAARGTSGYNEQFF
>many|TRBJ2-7|TRBV27|12|-
TGTGCCAGCGGATTTAGCTCCTACGAGCAGTACTTC
CASGFSSYEQYF
>many|TRBJ2-1|TRBV5-1|15|-
TGCGCCAGCAGCTTGGTGGGGACTGAGAACAATGAGCAGTTCTTC
CASSLVGTENNEQFF
>many|TRBJ2-5|TRBV7-9|16|TRBD2
TGTGCCAGCAGCTATGGACTAGCGGGGTTGCAAGAGACCCAGTACTTC
CASSYGLAGLQETQYF
>few|TRBJ2-1|TRBV4-1|13|TRBD1
TGCGCCAGCAGCCACCGGACAGGGGATGAGCAGTTCTTC
CASSHRTGDEQFF
>many|TRBJ2-1|TRBV6-5|13|-
TGTGCCAGCAGCTTGGGAGGACGTAATGAGCAGTTCTTC
CASSLGGRNEQFF
>many|TRBJ1-5|TRBV7-8|16|TRBD1
TGTGCCAGCAGCCACGGGACAGCCTCGGGCAATCAGCCCCAGCATTTT
CASSHGTASGNQPQHF
>-|TRBJ2-7|TRBV12-3/TRBV12-4|13|-
TGTGCCAGCAGTCTGACAGGCGCTAACGAGCAGTACTTC
CASSLTGANEQYF
>-|TRBJ2-1|TRBV11-2|15|TRBD2
TGTGCCAGCAGCATTGCGAGCGGGAGGAACAATGAGCAGTTCTTC
CASSIASGRNNEQFF
>few|TRBJ2-7|TRBV28|15|TRBD1
TGTGCCAGCAGTGCTGGGACAGGGGTCCCCTACGAGCAGTACTTC
CASSAGTGVPYEQYF